This is a list of T cell receptor beta chains from one sample in a study of cytomegalovirus exposure and HLA in healthy donors. Measured with immunoSEQ multiplex PCR; TCRdb has only the in-frame clones, and not every one. The sample contains 95,000 to 110,000 clones, 60% to 80% of which appear only once. The sample taken for sequencing was PBMCs. The receptors stem from a man between 60 and 75 years old in good health and CMV-seropositive. Each CDR3 is given with its conserved first and last residue. Fields, in order: D gene, clone size, J gene, CDR3 length, V gene, CDR3 protein, CDR3 DNA. D genes are given only for firm matches. Size is omitted from some rows. Given values are once, few, many or a class for expanded clones.

d_gene: NA; abundance: many; j_gene: TRBJ1-6; len: 14; v_gene: TRBV7-9; CDR3aa: CASSQTGGGSPLHF; CDR3nt: TGTGCCAGCAGCCAGACGGGGGGCGGGTCACCCCTCCACTTT
d_gene: NA; abundance: NA; j_gene: TRBJ1-6; len: 14; v_gene: TRBV27; CDR3aa: CASKLGEESSPLHF; CDR3nt: TGTGCCAGCAAGTTAGGGGAGGAGAGTTCACCCCTCCACTTT
d_gene: TRBD1; abundance: NA; j_gene: TRBJ2-7; len: 14; v_gene: TRBV5-4; CDR3aa: CASSIGQGDNEQYF; CDR3nt: TGTGCCAGCAGCATAGGACAGGGGGACAACGAGCAGTACTTC
d_gene: NA; abundance: NA; j_gene: TRBJ1-2; len: 13; v_gene: TRBV6-1; CDR3aa: CASRDSSNYGYTF; CDR3nt: TGTGCCAGCAGGGACAGCTCTAACTATGGCTACACCTTC
d_gene: TRBD1; abundance: NA; j_gene: TRBJ1-2; len: 11; v_gene: TRBV29-1; CDR3aa: CGRQGVNGYTF; CDR3nt: TGCGGCCGACAGGGGGTGAATGGCTACACCTTC
d_gene: TRBD1; abundance: NA; j_gene: TRBJ2-5; len: 14; v_gene: TRBV6-1; CDR3aa: CASSRQGASETQYF; CDR3nt: TGTGCCAGCAGTCGACAGGGGGCATCAGAGACCCAGTACTTC
d_gene: NA; abundance: NA; j_gene: TRBJ1-5; len: 15; v_gene: TRBV9; CDR3aa: CASSVGEGHNQPQHF; CDR3nt: TGTGCCAGCAGCGTAGGGGAGGGCCACAATCAGCCCCAGCATTTT
d_gene: NA; abundance: NA; j_gene: TRBJ2-2; len: 14; v_gene: TRBV7-9; CDR3aa: CAARWTGKTGELFF; CDR3nt: TGTGCCGCCCGGTGGACGGGGAAAACCGGGGAGCTGTTTTTT
d_gene: NA; abundance: NA; j_gene: TRBJ1-1; len: 15; v_gene: TRBV4-3; CDR3aa: CASSREDVGGTEAFF; CDR3nt: TGCGCCAGCAGCCGAGAGGACGTTGGGGGGACTGAAGCTTTCTTT
d_gene: TRBD1; abundance: NA; j_gene: TRBJ1-1; len: 14; v_gene: TRBV6-1; CDR3aa: CASRGPGQGISAFF; CDR3nt: TGTGCCAGCAGGGGGCCAGGACAGGGAATTTCAGCTTTCTTT
d_gene: TRBD1; abundance: NA; j_gene: TRBJ1-2; len: 14; v_gene: TRBV6-1; CDR3aa: CASSLTGGGYGYTF; CDR3nt: TGTGCCAGCAGCCTGACAGGGGGTGGGTATGGCTACACCTTC
d_gene: NA; abundance: NA; j_gene: TRBJ1-3; len: 15; v_gene: TRBV27; CDR3aa: CASSLSGTAGNTIYF; CDR3nt: TGTGCCAGCAGTTTAAGTGGAACAGCTGGAAACACCATATATTTT
d_gene: NA; abundance: once; j_gene: TRBJ1-1; len: 14; v_gene: TRBV6-5; CDR3aa: CASSYGGATTEAFF; CDR3nt: TGTGCCAGCAGTTACGGGGGGGCGACCACTGAAGCTTTCTTT
d_gene: TRBD1; abundance: NA; j_gene: TRBJ2-7; len: 13; v_gene: TRBV10-2; CDR3aa: CASKDGQGSEQYF; CDR3nt: TGCGCCAGCAAAGACGGACAGGGCTCCGAGCAGTACTTC
d_gene: TRBD1; abundance: NA; j_gene: TRBJ2-3; len: 16; v_gene: TRBV6-4; CDR3aa: CASSPGQGRNTDTQYF; CDR3nt: TGTGCCAGCAGTCCGGGACAGGGCCGGAACACAGATACGCAGTATTTT
d_gene: TRBD2; abundance: NA; j_gene: TRBJ2-1; len: 16; v_gene: TRBV11-2; CDR3aa: CASSSWETSGGDEQFF; CDR3nt: TGTGCCAGCAGCTCTTGGGAGACTAGCGGGGGCGATGAGCAGTTCTTC
d_gene: TRBD1; abundance: few; j_gene: TRBJ2-1; len: 14; v_gene: TRBV19; CDR3aa: CASSARDRVNEQFF; CDR3nt: TGTGCCAGTAGTGCCCGAGACAGGGTCAATGAGCAGTTCTTC
d_gene: NA; abundance: NA; j_gene: TRBJ2-7; len: 15; v_gene: TRBV11-2; CDR3aa: CASSLGVRGHYEQYF; CDR3nt: TGTGCCAGCAGCTTAGGGGTTCGGGGTCACTACGAGCAGTACTTC
d_gene: TRBD1; abundance: NA; j_gene: TRBJ1-6; len: 14; v_gene: TRBV9; CDR3aa: CASSVTGEDSPLHF; CDR3nt: TGTGCCAGCAGCGTCACAGGGGAAGATTCACCCCTCCACTTT
d_gene: TRBD2; abundance: NA; j_gene: TRBJ2-5; len: 15; v_gene: TRBV5-4; CDR3aa: CASSLLAGTQETQYF; CDR3nt: TGTGCCAGCAGCTTATTAGCGGGGACACAAGAGACCCAGTACTTC
d_gene: NA; abundance: NA; j_gene: TRBJ2-7; len: 14; v_gene: TRBV7-8; CDR3aa: CASSLGGGPYEQYF; CDR3nt: TGTGCCAGCAGCTTAGGCGGGGGCCCCTACGAGCAGTACTTC
d_gene: TRBD1; abundance: NA; j_gene: TRBJ2-5; len: 15; v_gene: TRBV4-2; CDR3aa: CASSRLDRGGETQYF; CDR3nt: TGTGCCAGCAGCCGATTAGACAGGGGAGGAGAGACCCAGTACTTC
d_gene: TRBD2; abundance: NA; j_gene: TRBJ2-1; len: 16; v_gene: TRBV4-2; CDR3aa: CASSQASAGGGNEQFF; CDR3nt: TGTGCCAGCAGCCAAGCGTCGGCGGGGGGGGGAAATGAGCAGTTCTTC
d_gene: NA; abundance: NA; j_gene: TRBJ2-5; len: 13; v_gene: TRBV29-1; CDR3aa: CSVAPGVIETQYF; CDR3nt: TGCAGCGTTGCTCCAGGGGTAATAGAGACCCAGTACTTC
d_gene: TRBD1; abundance: once; j_gene: TRBJ1-1; len: 15; v_gene: TRBV16; CDR3aa: CASSQYGDRGPEAFF; CDR3nt: TGTGCCAGCAGCCAATATGGGGACAGGGGACCTGAAGCTTTCTTT
d_gene: NA; abundance: NA; j_gene: TRBJ1-5; len: 15; v_gene: TRBV28; CDR3aa: CASSLPGSGGQPQHF; CDR3nt: TGTGCCAGCAGCCTGCCGGGGTCGGGCGGTCAGCCCCAGCATTTT
d_gene: TRBD2; abundance: NA; j_gene: TRBJ2-1; len: 14; v_gene: TRBV10-3; CDR3aa: CAGGGESSYNEQFF; CDR3nt: TGTGCTGGGGGAGGGGAGAGCTCCTACAATGAGCAGTTCTTC
d_gene: TRBD2; abundance: NA; j_gene: TRBJ2-1; len: 18; v_gene: TRBV4-3; CDR3aa: CASSQDSSGGSSYNEQFF; CDR3nt: TGCGCCAGCAGCCAAGACTCAAGCGGGGGAAGCTCCTACAATGAGCAGTTCTTC
d_gene: TRBD1; abundance: NA; j_gene: TRBJ1-3; len: 16; v_gene: TRBV6-1; CDR3aa: CASSDDRGFSGNTIYF; CDR3nt: TGTGCCAGCAGTGACGACAGGGGCTTCTCTGGAAACACCATATATTTT
d_gene: TRBD2; abundance: NA; j_gene: TRBJ2-7; len: 14; v_gene: TRBV28; CDR3aa: CASSPSGGVYEQYF; CDR3nt: TGCGCCAGCAGCCCAAGTGGGGGGGTCTACGAGCAGTACTTC
d_gene: NA; abundance: NA; j_gene: TRBJ1-5; len: 15; v_gene: TRBV4-2; CDR3aa: CASSQEWLSTDTQHF; CDR3nt: TGTGCCAGCAGCCAAGAGTGGCTTTCCACAGATACGCAGCATTTT
d_gene: TRBD1; abundance: NA; j_gene: TRBJ1-1; len: 15; v_gene: TRBV10-3; CDR3aa: CAISGSGQLNTEAFF; CDR3nt: TGTGCCATCAGTGGGTCGGGACAGTTGAACACTGAAGCTTTCTTT
d_gene: NA; abundance: few; j_gene: TRBJ2-1; len: 13; v_gene: TRBV11-2; CDR3aa: CASSPPGLNEQFF; CDR3nt: TGTGCCAGCAGCCCGCCGGGACTCAATGAGCAGTTCTTC
d_gene: NA; abundance: NA; j_gene: TRBJ2-5; len: 16; v_gene: TRBV6-6; CDR3aa: CASSYSASGRRETQYF; CDR3nt: TGTGCCAGCAGTTACTCGGCGAGCGGTCGCCGAGAGACCCAGTACTTC
d_gene: NA; abundance: NA; j_gene: TRBJ2-2; len: 17; v_gene: TRBV1; CDR3aa: CTSSQCHRGGNTGELFF; CDR3nt: TGCACCAGCAGCCAATGTCACAGGGGCGGGAACACCGGGGAGCTGTTTTTT
d_gene: NA; abundance: NA; j_gene: TRBJ1-1; len: 15; v_gene: TRBV27; CDR3aa: CASSLFQGRATEAFF; CDR3nt: TGTGCCAGCAGTTTATTTCAGGGTAGGGCCACTGAAGCTTTCTTT
d_gene: TRBD1; abundance: NA; j_gene: TRBJ2-7; len: 14; v_gene: TRBV18; CDR3aa: CASSPGAGGYEQYF; CDR3nt: TGTGCCAGCTCACCAGGGGCAGGGGGCTACGAGCAGTACTTC
d_gene: TRBD1; abundance: NA; j_gene: TRBJ1-1; len: 16; v_gene: TRBV5-4; CDR3aa: CASSLGSILTGGEAFF; CDR3nt: TGTGCCAGCAGCTTAGGGAGCATTTTGACAGGGGGGGAGGCTTTCTTT
d_gene: TRBD2; abundance: NA; j_gene: TRBJ2-7; len: 14; v_gene: TRBV5-1; CDR3aa: CASSQSSGDYEQYF; CDR3nt: TGCGCCAGCAGCCAATCTAGCGGGGACTACGAGCAGTACTTC
d_gene: NA; abundance: NA; j_gene: TRBJ1-1; len: 14; v_gene: TRBV5-1; CDR3aa: CASSLALGNTEAFF; CDR3nt: TGCGCCAGCAGCTTGGCCCTCGGGAACACTGAAGCTTTCTTT
d_gene: NA; abundance: NA; j_gene: TRBJ2-3; len: 12; v_gene: TRBV28; CDR3aa: CASRTQSDTQYF; CDR3nt: TGTGCCAGCCGGACACAGTCAGATACGCAGTATTTT
d_gene: NA; abundance: NA; j_gene: TRBJ1-1; len: 11; v_gene: TRBV6-5; CDR3aa: CASGGEAEAFF; CDR3nt: TGTGCCAGCGGGGGCGAGGCTGAAGCTTTCTTT
d_gene: TRBD1; abundance: NA; j_gene: TRBJ1-1; len: 13; v_gene: TRBV7-9; CDR3aa: CSSSLGRGVVAFF; CDR3nt: TGTTCCAGCAGCTTAGGCAGGGGGGTCGTCGCTTTCTTT
d_gene: TRBD2; abundance: NA; j_gene: TRBJ2-2; len: 16; v_gene: TRBV7-9; CDR3aa: CASSFVGGANTGELFF; CDR3nt: TGTGCCAGCAGCTTCGTTGGGGGGGCGAACACCGGGGAGCTGTTTTTT
d_gene: TRBD1; abundance: NA; j_gene: TRBJ2-5; len: 15; v_gene: TRBV11-1; CDR3aa: CASSLGTAEQETQYF; CDR3nt: TGTGCCAGCAGCCTCGGGACAGCCGAACAAGAGACCCAGTACTTC
d_gene: NA; abundance: NA; j_gene: TRBJ1-3; len: 13; v_gene: TRBV6-1; CDR3aa: CASSVEGRNTIYF; CDR3nt: TGTGCCAGCAGTGTTGAGGGCCGAAACACCATATATTTT
d_gene: NA; abundance: NA; j_gene: TRBJ2-1; len: 14; v_gene: TRBV10-3; CDR3aa: CAIAAGTDYNEQFF; CDR3nt: TGTGCCATCGCTGCCGGGACTGACTACAATGAGCAGTTCTTC
d_gene: NA; abundance: NA; j_gene: TRBJ2-2; len: 16; v_gene: TRBV28; CDR3aa: CASSAPRGSDTGELFF; CDR3nt: TGTGCCAGCAGCGCTCCGAGAGGTTCTGACACCGGGGAGCTGTTTTTT
d_gene: NA; abundance: NA; j_gene: TRBJ1-3; len: 15; v_gene: TRBV27; CDR3aa: CAIGGVTSSGNTIYF; CDR3nt: TGTGCCATCGGGGGGGTCACCAGCTCTGGAAACACCATATATTTT
d_gene: NA; abundance: NA; j_gene: TRBJ1-5; len: 16; v_gene: TRBV11-2; CDR3aa: CASSLGSGGRNQPQHF; CDR3nt: TGTGCCAGCAGCTTAGGAAGCGGGGGGCGCAATCAGCCCCAGCATTTT
d_gene: TRBD1; abundance: NA; j_gene: TRBJ2-7; len: 16; v_gene: TRBV2; CDR3aa: CASSEPPRGQGHEQYF; CDR3nt: TGTGCCAGCAGTGAACCCCCCAGAGGACAGGGCCACGAGCAGTACTTC
d_gene: TRBD1; abundance: NA; j_gene: TRBJ2-7; len: 14; v_gene: TRBV6-5; CDR3aa: CASSRTGDPSEQYF; CDR3nt: TGTGCCAGCAGTCGGACAGGGGATCCTTCCGAGCAGTACTTC
d_gene: TRBD2; abundance: NA; j_gene: TRBJ2-5; len: 15; v_gene: TRBV7-6; CDR3aa: CASSLLAGGQETQYF; CDR3nt: TGTGCCAGCAGCTTATTAGCGGGGGGACAAGAGACCCAGTACTTC
d_gene: TRBD1; abundance: NA; j_gene: TRBJ2-7; len: 15; v_gene: TRBV7-2; CDR3aa: CASSLAARGPYEQYF; CDR3nt: TGTGCCAGCAGCTTAGCGGCAAGGGGGCCCTACGAGCAGTACTTC
d_gene: NA; abundance: NA; j_gene: TRBJ1-2; len: 13; v_gene: TRBV27; CDR3aa: CASSFQGYYGYTF; CDR3nt: TGTGCCAGCAGTTTCCAGGGGTACTATGGCTACACCTTC
d_gene: NA; abundance: once; j_gene: TRBJ1-5; len: 13; v_gene: TRBV30; CDR3aa: CAWQGSGNQPQHF; CDR3nt: TGTGCCTGGCAGGGCTCCGGGAATCAGCCCCAGCATTTT